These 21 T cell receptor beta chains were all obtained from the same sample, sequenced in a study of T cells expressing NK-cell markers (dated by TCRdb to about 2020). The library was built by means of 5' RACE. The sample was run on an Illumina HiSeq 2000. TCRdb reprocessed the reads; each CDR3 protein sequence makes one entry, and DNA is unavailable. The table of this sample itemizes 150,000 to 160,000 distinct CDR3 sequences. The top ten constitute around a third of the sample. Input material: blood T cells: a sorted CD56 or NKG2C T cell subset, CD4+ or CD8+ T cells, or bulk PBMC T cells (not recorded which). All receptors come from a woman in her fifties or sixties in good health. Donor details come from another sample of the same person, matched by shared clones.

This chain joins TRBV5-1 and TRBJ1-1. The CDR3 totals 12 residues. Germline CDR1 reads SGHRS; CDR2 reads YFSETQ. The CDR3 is CASRLTSTEAFF. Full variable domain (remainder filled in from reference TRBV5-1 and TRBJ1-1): KAGVTQTPRYLIKTRGQQVTLSCSPISGHRSVSWYQQTPGQGLQFLFEYFSETQRNKGNFPGRFSGRQFSNSRSEMNVSTLELGDSALYLCASRLTSTEAFFGQGTRLTVV.

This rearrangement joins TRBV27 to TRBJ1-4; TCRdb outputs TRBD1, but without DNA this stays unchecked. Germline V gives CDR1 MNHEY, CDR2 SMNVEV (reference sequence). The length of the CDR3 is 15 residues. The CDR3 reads CASSFSGHANEKLFF.

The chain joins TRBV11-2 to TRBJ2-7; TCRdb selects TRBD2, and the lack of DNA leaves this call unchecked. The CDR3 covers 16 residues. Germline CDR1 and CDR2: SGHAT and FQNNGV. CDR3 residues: CASSVMGSGRIDEQYF.

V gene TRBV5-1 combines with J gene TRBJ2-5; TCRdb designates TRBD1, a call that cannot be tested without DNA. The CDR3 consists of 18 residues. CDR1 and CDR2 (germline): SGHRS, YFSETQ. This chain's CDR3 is CASSLSSDGVILQETQYF.

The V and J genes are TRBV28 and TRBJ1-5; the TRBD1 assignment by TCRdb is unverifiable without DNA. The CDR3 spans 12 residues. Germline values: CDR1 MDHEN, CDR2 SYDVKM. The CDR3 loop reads CASTLGGQPQHF.

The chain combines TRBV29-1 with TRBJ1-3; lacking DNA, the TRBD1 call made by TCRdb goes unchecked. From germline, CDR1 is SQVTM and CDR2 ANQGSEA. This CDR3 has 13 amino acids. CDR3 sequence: CSVEDPSPDTIYF.

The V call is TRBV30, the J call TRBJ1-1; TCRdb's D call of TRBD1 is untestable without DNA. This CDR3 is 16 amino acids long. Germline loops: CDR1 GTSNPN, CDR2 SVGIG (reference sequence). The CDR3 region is CAWGRGTGSMNTEAFF.

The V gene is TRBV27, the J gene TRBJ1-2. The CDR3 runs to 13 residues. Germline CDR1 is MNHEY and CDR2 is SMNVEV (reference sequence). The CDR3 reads CASSLNRLYGYTF.

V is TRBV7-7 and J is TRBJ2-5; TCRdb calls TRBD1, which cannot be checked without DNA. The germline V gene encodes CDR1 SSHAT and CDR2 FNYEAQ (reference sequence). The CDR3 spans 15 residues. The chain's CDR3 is CASSLVPGARETQYF. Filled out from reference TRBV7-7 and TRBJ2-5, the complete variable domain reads GAGVSQSPRYKVTKRGQDVTLRCDPISSHATLYWYQQALGQGPEFLTYFNYEAQPDKSGLPSDRFSAERPEGSISTLTIQRTEQRDSAMYRCASSLVPGARETQYFGPGTRLLVL.

The CDR3 loop reads CAMGSGSLYEQYF. V gene TRBV10-3 combines with J gene TRBJ2-7; TCRdb calls TRBD2, which cannot be checked without DNA. CDR1 and CDR2 from the germline V gene are ENHRY and SYGVKD. This CDR3 spans 13 amino acids.

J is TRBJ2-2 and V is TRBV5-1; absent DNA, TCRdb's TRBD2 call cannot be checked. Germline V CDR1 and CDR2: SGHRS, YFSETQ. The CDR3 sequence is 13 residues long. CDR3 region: CASSLGESGELFF.

The chain's CDR3 is CSARRRGDLYEQYF. J is TRBJ2-7 and V is TRBV20-1; TCRdb's assignment of TRBD2 cannot be checked, as there is no DNA. Germline CDR1 is DFQATT and CDR2 is SNEGSKA (reference sequence). The CDR3 spans 14 residues.

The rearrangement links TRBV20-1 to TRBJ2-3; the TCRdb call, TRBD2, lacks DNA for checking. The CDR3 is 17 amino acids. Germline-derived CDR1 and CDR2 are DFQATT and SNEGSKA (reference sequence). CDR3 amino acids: CSARDKGSGSFTDTQYF.

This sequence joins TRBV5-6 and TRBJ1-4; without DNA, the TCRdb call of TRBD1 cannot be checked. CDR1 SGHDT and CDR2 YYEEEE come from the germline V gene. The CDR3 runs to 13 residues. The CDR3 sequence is CASSLGQQEKLFF.

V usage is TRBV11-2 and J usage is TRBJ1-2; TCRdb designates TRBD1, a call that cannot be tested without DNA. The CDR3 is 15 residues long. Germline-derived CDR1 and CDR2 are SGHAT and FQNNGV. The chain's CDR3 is CASSPWGPTGHGYTF.

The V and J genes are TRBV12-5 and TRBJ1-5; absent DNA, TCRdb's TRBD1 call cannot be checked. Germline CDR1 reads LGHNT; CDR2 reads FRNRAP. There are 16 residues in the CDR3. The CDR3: CASGFCPGLGCQPQHF.

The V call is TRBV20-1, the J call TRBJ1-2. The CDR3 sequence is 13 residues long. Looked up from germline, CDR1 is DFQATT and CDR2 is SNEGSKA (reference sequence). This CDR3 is CSARQEKGYGYTF.

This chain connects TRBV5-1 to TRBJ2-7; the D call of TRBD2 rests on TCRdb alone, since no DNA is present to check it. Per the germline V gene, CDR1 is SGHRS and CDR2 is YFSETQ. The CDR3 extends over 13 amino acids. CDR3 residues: CASSWTSGYEQYF.

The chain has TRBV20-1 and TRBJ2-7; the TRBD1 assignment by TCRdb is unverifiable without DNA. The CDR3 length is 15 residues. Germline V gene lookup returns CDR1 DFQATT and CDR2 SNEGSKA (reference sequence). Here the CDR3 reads CSASWPGQEVPEQYF.

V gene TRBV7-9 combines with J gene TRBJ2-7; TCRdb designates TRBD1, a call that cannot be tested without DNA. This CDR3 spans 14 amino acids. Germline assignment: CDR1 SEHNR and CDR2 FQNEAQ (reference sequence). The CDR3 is CASSLGPNLGEQYF. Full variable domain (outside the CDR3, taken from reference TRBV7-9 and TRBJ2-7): DTGVSQNPRHKITKRGQNVTFRCDPISEHNRLYWYRQTLGQGPEFLTYFQNEAQLEKSRLLSDRFSAERPKGSFSTLEIQRTEQGDSAMYLCASSLGPNLGEQYFGPGTRLTVT.

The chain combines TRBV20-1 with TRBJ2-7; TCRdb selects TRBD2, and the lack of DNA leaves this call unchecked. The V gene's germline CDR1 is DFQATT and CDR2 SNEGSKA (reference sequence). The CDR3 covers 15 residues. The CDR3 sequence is CSARSGLAGGYEQYF.